The source of this T cell receptor (beta chain) is a study of cytomegalovirus exposure and HLA in healthy donors. Whole-study results and caveats: In a later analysis, common viral pathogens appeared linked to several of the most significant clusters. It was only CMV serostatus that was available as immune exposure information. Analysis was carried out at a later point, and it linked a missense DCLRE1C variant to TCR beta V- and J-gene trimming.

To note about this clone: The antigen is not known.

60 Vbeta and 13 Jbeta primers were used in PCR. The protocol was immunoSEQ multiplex PCR, while the TCRdb copy is restricted to in-frame clones and leaves out a portion. Among about 200,000 clones listed, around 81% were seen once. The CDR3 loop spans 14 amino acids. The germline CDR1 and CDR2 sequences are MDHEN and SYDVKM. Trimming took off 2 bases at V and 4 bases at J, with 11 bases between the two ends. Sequenced material: PBMCs. The chain recombines TRBV28 with TRBJ1-1; possibly TRBD1 for D (5 bases). This TCR was sampled from a man aged 18 to 29 in good health and CMV-seronegative. CDR3 sequence reads: CASSLVRGGTEAFF. The CDR3 DNA is TGTGCCAGCAGTTTAGTTCGGGGGGGCACTGAAGCTTTCTTT.